The source of this T cell receptor beta chain is a study of cytotoxic CD8 clonotypes in ibrutinib-treated CLL. Clones were sequenced by immunoSEQ multiplex PCR, and TCRdb holds only the in-frame ones, with some missing. The sample consists of 300,000 or so clones, around 66% of them appearing once. Germline V CDR1 and CDR2: SGHTA, FQGTGA. Trimming stripped 1 base from V and 4 bases from J, with 17 bases between. CDR3 length: 17 residues. This clone was counted only a few times. The input for sequencing was PBMCs, taken after 36 months of ibrutinib treatment. V gene TRBV7-3 combines with J gene TRBJ1-5; D ambiguous. The receptor comes from a human donor with chronic lymphocytic leukemia. CDR3 region: CASSLRREVDANQPQHF. The DNA of the CDR3 is TGTGCCAGCAGCTTAAGACGGGAGGTCGACGCAAATCAGCCCCAGCATTTT.